The clone carrying this T cell receptor (beta chain) came up a few times. The antigen is undetermined. Data came from immunoSEQ multiplex PCR; TCRdb stores just in-frame clones and leaves some out. The table shows 250,000 to 350,000 clones, with 70% to 80% occurring only once. This entry is derived from a study of cytotoxic CD8 clonotypes in ibrutinib-treated CLL. Study-wide results and limits: Clonality was higher at ibrutinib response and returned toward baseline at progression.

The V segment lost 3 bases and the J segment 5 bases; nucleotides outside the gene matches: 1. The CDR3 length is 14 residues. CDR1 is LNHNV and CDR2 is YYDKDF in the germline V gene (reference sequence). The chain combines TRBV15 with TRBJ2-3, with 11 bases identical to TRBD2. The sequence came from a human donor with chronic lymphocytic leukemia. The specimen comprised PBMCs, sampled at disease progression, from a patient treated with ibrutinib. The DNA of the CDR3 is TGTGCCACCAGCAGTCTAGCGGGGGGAGATACGCAGTATTTT. Translation: CATSSLAGGDTQYF.